Below are 10 T cell receptor beta chains sequenced from a single sample in a study of blood T cell repertoires in COVID-19. Libraries were prepared by immunoSEQ multiplex PCR; TCRdb keeps only in-frame clonotypes and omits some of them. Here the sample spans 150,000 to 200,000 clones, over 80% being singletons. Source material: peripheral blood. The receptors stem from a woman of 80 years or more with active or convalescent COVID-19.

This clone was picked up a small number of times. The chain is built from TRBV7-9 and TRBJ2-7, with 8 bases fitting TRBD1. CDR3 size: 16 residues. V lost 5 bases, J lost 4 bases, and 13 bases stayed unmatched. Germline CDR1 reads SEHNR; CDR2 reads FQNEAQ (reference sequence). The CDR3 here is CASSDTTGTGAYEQYF. The CDR3 nucleotides are TGTGCCAGCAGCGACACGACCGGGACAGGCGCTTACGAGCAGTACTTC.

The genes are TRBV4-3 and TRBJ1-5; 7 nucleotides match TRBD1. Germline-derived CDR1 and CDR2 are LGHNA and YSLEER. V was pared by 1 base and J by 6 bases, with 6 bases of the junction left unmatched. This CDR3 has 15 amino acids. The CDR3 DNA reads TGCGCCAGCAGCCAAGCCATAGGGGGCGGTCAGCCCCAGCATTTT. This codes for CASSQAIGGGQPQHF.

This clone was observed a single time. V is TRBV4-2 and J is TRBJ2-4; TRBD1 is a possible D gene (6 bases). Trimming removed 0 bases at V and 11 bases at J, with 20 bases between. Germline CDR1 LGHNA, CDR2 YNFKEQ. The CDR3 covers 16 residues. The DNA of the CDR3 is TGTGCCAGCAGCCAAGACAGGGACATACCCCGCCCGGTTCAGTACTTC. It translates to CASSQDRDIPRPVQYF.

The V and J genes are TRBV29-1 and TRBJ2-2, with 14 nucleotides matching TRBD2. The germline CDR1 and CDR2 sequences are SQVTM and ANQGSEA. This CDR3 has 16 residues. V trimming: 7 bases; J trimming: 7 bases; junction bases outside the gene matches: 11. The CDR3 protein is CSGKGLAGAWGGELFF. The CDR3 DNA follows: TGCAGCGGAAAGGGACTAGCGGGGGCCTGGGGCGGGGAGCTGTTTTTT.

The chain uses TRBV6-4 and TRBJ1-1; unclear D gene. Germline V gene data show CDR1 as MRHNA and CDR2 as SNTAGT. V lost 5 bases, J lost 1 base, and 11 bases lay in between. The CDR3 has 14 residues. The DNA for the CDR3 is TGTGCCAGCAGTCCCGGTCCTGGGAACACTGAAGCTTTCTTT. It yields the protein CASSPGPGNTEAFF.

The chain links TRBV6-5 to TRBJ2-1; 7 bases agree with TRBD2. Germline CDR1 and CDR2: MNHEY and SVGAGI. The ends lost 7 bases at V and 2 bases at J; junction bases unmatched: 8. The CDR3 spans 15 residues. CDR3 loop: CASTTSGTTYNEQFF. Here the CDR3 DNA reads TGTGCCAGCACCACCTCCGGGACTACCTACAATGAGCAGTTCTTC.

The chain carries TRBV7-2 and TRBJ2-7, with 7 bases identical to TRBD2. V lost 4 bases and J lost 2; bases outside the gene matches: 8. The CDR3 spans 15 residues. Germline values: CDR1 SGHTA, CDR2 FQGNSA. CDR3 residues: CASSWRGTDTYEQYF. The CDR3 DNA reads as TGTGCCAGCAGCTGGCGGGGGACGGATACCTACGAGCAGTACTTC.

J is TRBJ1-1 and V is TRBV6-5; D gene ambiguous. Trimming stripped 0 bases from V and 7 bases from J, with 15 bases between. The CDR3 spans 15 residues. Germline V gives CDR1 MNHEY, CDR2 SVGAGI. In DNA, the CDR3 is TGTGCCAGCAGTTACTCTAGACAAGCCGTAAGTGAAGCTTTCTTT. As protein: CASSYSRQAVSEAFF.

The chain links TRBV7-2 to TRBJ2-3; weak D call: TRBD1 (6 bases). V shed 5 bases and J shed 0 bases, with 12 bases lying between them. Germline CDR1 reads SGHTA; CDR2 reads FQGNSA. The CDR3 is 15 residues long. DNA of the CDR3: TGTGCCAGCAGCCCAAACGGACAGAGCACAGATACGCAGTATTTT. It is translated as CASSPNGQSTDTQYF.

This clone came up a few times. This chain joins TRBV11-1 and TRBJ2-3, with D perhaps TRBD1 (5 bases). Trimming removed 2 bases at V and 5 bases at J, with 11 bases between. The CDR3 spans 14 residues. CDR1 is SGHAT, CDR2 FQDESV, per germline (reference sequence). The CDR3 DNA is TGTGCCAGCAGCTTAAGTCAGGGTAGAGATACGCAGTATTTT. Protein: CASSLSQGRDTQYF.